Presented here are 9 T cell receptor beta chains from one specimen sequenced in a study of T cell responses to AZD1222 COVID-19 vaccine. Clones were sequenced by immunoSEQ multiplex PCR, and TCRdb holds only the in-frame ones, with some missing. The top ten hold roughly 7.4% of the sample, which has 70,000 or so clones, more than 70% seen once. Material: peripheral blood, obtained on day 0 of AZD1222 vaccination. The receptors originated from an adult in good health.

This clone was recorded once. The chain employs TRBV2 and TRBJ1-5, with a tentative D call TRBD1 (6 bases). Germline V lookup: CDR1 SNHLY, CDR2 FYNNEI. Trimming took 6 bases from V and 3 from J, leaving 12 bases between them. The CDR3 consists of 14 residues. The CDR3 DNA follows: TGTGCCAGCAGCCCACGGACAGTCAATCAGCCCCAGCATTTT. This sequence encodes CASSPRTVNQPQHF.

This sequence joins TRBV7-2 and TRBJ1-5; D call uncertain. CDR3 size: 14 residues. V was pared by 3 bases and J by 1 base, with 7 bases between. Per the germline V gene, CDR1 is SGHTA and CDR2 is FQGNSA. As DNA, the CDR3 is TGTGCCAGCAGCTTGCCGGGGAGCAATCAGCCCCAGCATTTT. This translates into CASSLPGSNQPQHF. Looking up the rest from reference TRBV7-2 and TRBJ1-5 gives the full variable domain: GAGVSQSPSNKVTEKGKDVELRCDPISGHTALYWYRQSLGQGLEFLIYFQGNSAPDKSGLPSDRFSAERTGGSVSTLTIQRTQQEDSAVYLCASSLPGSNQPQHFGDGTRLSIL.

The chain has TRBV5-6 and TRBJ1-6, with D perhaps matching TRBD1 (5 bases). The length of the CDR3 is 16 residues. Trimming took off 3 bases at V and 0 bases at J, with 10 bases between the two ends. Germline CDR1 SGHDT, CDR2 YYEEEE. CDR3 protein: CASSSQGDSYNSPLHF. The CDR3 coding sequence is TGTGCCAGCAGCTCTCAGGGTGACTCCTATAATTCACCCCTCCACTTT.

The V gene is TRBV5-1, the J gene TRBJ1-2; tentative D call: TRBD1 (5 bases). Trimming removed 1 base at V and 5 bases at J, with 15 bases between. Looked up from germline, CDR1 is SGHRS and CDR2 is YFSETQ. The CDR3 is made up of 15 amino acids. The CDR3 protein is CASSLNWDGIYGYTF. The CDR3 coding sequence is TGCGCCAGCAGCTTGAACTGGGACGGGATATATGGCTACACCTTC. Variable domain in full (rest from reference TRBV5-1 and TRBJ1-2): KAGVTQTPRYLIKTRGQQVTLSCSPISGHRSVSWYQQTPGQGLQFLFEYFSETQRNKGNFPGRFSGRQFSNSRSEMNVSTLELGDSALYLCASSLNWDGIYGYTFGSGTRLTVV.

This sequence joins TRBV19 and TRBJ2-1, with TRBD2 matching over 9 bases. Germline CDR1 and CDR2: LNHDA and SQIVND (reference sequence). Losses at the gene ends were 1 base for V and 3 bases for J; bases not matched to a gene: 4. The CDR3 is 16 amino acids. The DNA for the CDR3 is TGTGCCAGTAGTATAGGAACTAGCGGGTTCTACAATGAGCAGTTCTTC. Its protein is CASSIGTSGFYNEQFF.

The rearrangement joins TRBV10-1 to TRBJ1-2, with 7 bases fitting TRBD1. This CDR3 is built from 13 residues. The V and J ends lost 6 bases and 3 bases, in that order; junction bases with no gene match: 4. Per the germline V gene, CDR1 is WNHNN and CDR2 is SYGVQD (reference sequence). The CDR3 DNA reads TGCGCCAGCAGCCTCGGACAGGACTATGGCTACACCTTC. This encodes CASSLGQDYGYTF.

The CDR3 bases are TGTGCCAGCAGTTACTCGAGTCCCCTACTAGCGGGGGCCACCGGGGAGCTGTTTTTT. As protein: CASSYSSPLLAGATGELFF. V usage is TRBV6-2 or TRBV6-3 and J usage is TRBJ2-2; 11 positions agree with TRBD2. This CDR3 has 19 amino acids. Trimming at V came to 0 bases and at J to 4 bases, leaving 10 bases not matched to a gene. Germline CDR1 and CDR2: MNHEY and SVGEGT.

This chain links TRBV19 with TRBJ1-1; no clear D. Germline V gene lookup returns CDR1 LNHDA and CDR2 SQIVND (reference sequence). This CDR3 is 11 amino acids long. Trimming removed 9 bases at V and 8 bases at J, with 13 bases between. The CDR3 loop reads CASLFGGEAFF. The CDR3 DNA sequence: TGTGCCAGCCTCTTCGGAGGAGAAGCTTTCTTT.

The chain carries TRBV7-9 and TRBJ1-4; D gene uncertain. CDR1 is SEHNR, CDR2 FQNEAQ, per germline (reference sequence). Trimming left V 2 bases short and J 8 bases short, with 9 bases between. The CDR3 totals 13 residues. This CDR3 reads CASSLRGKEKLFF. The CDR3 nucleotides are TGTGCCAGCAGCTTACGCGGGAAGGAAAAACTGTTTTTT. Combining the CDR3 with reference TRBV7-9 and TRBJ1-4 gives the whole variable domain DTGVSQNPRHKITKRGQNVTFRCDPISEHNRLYWYRQTLGQGPEFLTYFQNEAQLEKSRLLSDRFSAERPKGSFSTLEIQRTEQGDSAMYLCASSLRGKEKLFFGSGTQLSVL.